The clone carrying this TCR beta chain was picked up a small number of times. This entry is derived from a study of T cells in localized non-small cell lung cancer. TCRdb's table, derived via immunoSEQ multiplex PCR, lists solely in-frame clones and lacks some. In the table there are approximately 2,000 clones, less than 25% of which are singletons. The CDR3 length is 15 residues. V was clipped by 5 bases and J by 4 bases; unmatched bases: 5. Germline V gene lookup returns CDR1 MNHGY and CDR2 SAAAGT. Sample: normal lung tissue next to the tumor, taken before any cancer treatment. The chain recombines TRBV6-8 with TRBJ2-1; 10 positions agree with TRBD2. The clonotype comes from a female donor older than 55 with stage I lung adenocarcinoma. The CDR3 sequence: CASSPLAGVYNEQFF. CDR3 nucleotide sequence: TGTGCCAGCAGTCCCCTAGCGGGAGTATACAATGAGCAGTTCTTC.